In this sample, the clone carrying this T cell receptor (beta chain) turned up many times. The target antigen is unknown. Trimming removed 1 base at V and 5 bases at J, with 8 bases between. This CDR3 region has 13 residues. CDR1 is LGHNA and CDR2 is YSLEER in the germline V gene. A universal primer site was incorporated via template switching, and the cDNA contained unique molecular identifiers. TCRdb re-called the 5' RACE reads through MiXCR, storing one row per CDR3 protein. The sample has 650,000 to 800,000 distinct CDR3 sequences, over 8.5% seen once. All donors were healthy Caucasians. This sample is part of a study of identical twins. Study-level points and caveats: There were fewer insertions in abundant cord blood beta clonotypes, but memory repertoires showed no such pattern. Sequences that were beta out-of-frame showed weaker excess twin sharing.

These sequences were also reported in another study, on yellow fever vaccine responses in identical twins.

The sequence was collected from a woman between 18 and 29 years old in good health. Sequenced input: PBMCs. The V call is TRBV4-3, the J call TRBJ2-5; unclear D gene. The CDR3 protein is CASSQVYGETQYF. CDR3 DNA: TGCGCCAGCAGCCAAGTATACGGGGAGACCCAGTACTTC.